This TCR beta chain was sequenced during a study of shared clonotypes between healthy human individuals. This CDR3 is 17 amino acids long. The J segment lost 8 bases and the V segment lost 4 bases, leaving 20 bases of the junction unmatched. CDR1 and CDR2 from the germline V gene are SGHDT and YYEEEE. Original processing notes: As immunoSEQ supplied junction-only sequences (without quality scores), filtering differed. Produced via immunoSEQ multiplex PCR; TCRdb's table is partial and in-frame only. V and J calls and clone size follow that table, whereas D and trimming were derived from the DNA. The sample includes 2 million to 2.5 million clones, approximately 95% seen only once; the top ten take roughly 0.13%. There were only Caucasian adults among the donors, and all lived in Nashville, Tennessee.

Sequencing was performed on naive CD4+ T cells sorted from blood. As for subset: CD45RA+ positively selected. The chain employs TRBV5-6 and TRBJ1-2; 7 nucleotides line up with TRBD1. The origin of this receptor is a young man in good health. The CDR3 here is CASSEIRDRDTRAGYTF. DNA of the CDR3: TGTGCCAGCAGCGAGATTAGAGACAGGGACACACGAGCGGGCTACACCTTC.